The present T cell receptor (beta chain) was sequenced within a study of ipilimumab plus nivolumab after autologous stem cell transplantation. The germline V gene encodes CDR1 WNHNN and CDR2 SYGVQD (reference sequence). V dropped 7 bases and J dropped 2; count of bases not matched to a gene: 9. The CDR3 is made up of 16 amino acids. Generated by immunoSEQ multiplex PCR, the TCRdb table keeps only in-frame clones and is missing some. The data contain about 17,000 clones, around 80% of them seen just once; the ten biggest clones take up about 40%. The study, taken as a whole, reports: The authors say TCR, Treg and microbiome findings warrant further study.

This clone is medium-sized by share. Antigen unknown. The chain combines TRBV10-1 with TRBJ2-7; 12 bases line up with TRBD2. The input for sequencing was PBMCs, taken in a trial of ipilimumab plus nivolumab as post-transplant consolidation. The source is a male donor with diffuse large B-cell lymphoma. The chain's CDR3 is CASKSLAGGRPYEQYF. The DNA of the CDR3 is TGCGCCAGCAAGTCACTAGCGGGAGGCAGGCCCTACGAGCAGTACTTC.